This T cell receptor (beta chain) was sequenced during a study of shared clonotypes between healthy human individuals. Regarding the study as a whole: Since donors were few, the genetic and exposure-history diversity represented was limited.

The germline V gene encodes CDR1 ENHRY and CDR2 SYGVKD. The V and J ends lost 8 bases and 7 bases respectively, with 9 bases between them. This CDR3 spans 11 amino acids. Worth noting for this clone: Its target is not known.

The table came from immunoSEQ multiplex PCR; TCRdb's copy has only in-frame clones and leaves some out. Counted here are about 480,000 clones, 79% occurring once; the ten biggest clones make up 10% to 15%. The V call is TRBV10-3, the J call TRBJ2-1, with D possibly TRBD2 on 5 matching bases. Input material: PBMCs. This TCR was sampled from a woman in her 40s in good health. Some clones in this sample may be carry-over from other donors' samples. The CDR3: CAIGEINEQFF. In DNA form, the CDR3 reads TGTGCCATCGGGGAGATAAATGAGCAGTTCTTC.